The 12 T cell receptor beta chains below come from one sample, sequenced in a study of PD-1 blockade in classical Hodgkin lymphoma. Autologous stem cell transplantation was followed by relapse in every patient, and brentuximab vedotin exposure varied. Libraries were prepared by immunoSEQ multiplex PCR; TCRdb keeps only in-frame clonotypes and omits some of them. The table lists about 46,000 clones, about three quarters of them singletons, with approximately 11% in the top ten. The sequenced sample was peripheral blood mononuclear cells (PBMCs), obtained at baseline. Receptors were obtained from a human donor with classical Hodgkin lymphoma.

The chain links TRBV7-2 to TRBJ2-7; D may be TRBD2 (5 bases). The germline V gene encodes CDR1 SGHTA and CDR2 FQGNSA. There are 13 residues in the CDR3. The germline V and J ends were trimmed by 1 base and 3 bases, with 7 bases remaining between them. The CDR3 DNA reads as TGTGCCAGCAGCTTAGATCGGGGCTACGAGCAGTACTTC. Protein sequence: CASSLDRGYEQYF.

The chain carries TRBV5-1 and TRBJ2-3, with no clear D. The CDR3 totals 15 residues. Per germline, CDR1 SGHRS and CDR2 YFSETQ. The V and J ends lost 2 bases and 0 bases respectively, with 10 bases between them. The CDR3 loop reads CASSLANPSTDTQYF. The CDR3 region has the DNA TGCGCCAGCAGCTTAGCGAACCCTAGCACAGATACGCAGTATTTT.

The sample holds a few counts of this clone. The chain links TRBV9 to TRBJ2-3; possible D gene TRBD1, 5 bases. This CDR3 comprises 17 residues. Germline values: CDR1 SGDLS, CDR2 YYNGEE. V dropped 0 bases and J dropped 1 base, with 15 bases sitting between them. The CDR3 loop reads CASSVGPGSTGTDTQYF. The CDR3 coding sequence is TGTGCCAGCAGCGTAGGCCCCGGATCGACAGGCACAGATACGCAGTATTTT.

The rearrangement links TRBV2 to TRBJ2-3; 7 bases match TRBD2. This CDR3 is 14 amino acids long. Unmatched junction bases numbered 10, after V lost 9 bases and J lost 4 bases. Germline assignment: CDR1 SNHLY and CDR2 FYNNEI. This chain's CDR3 is CARSGTMVADTQYF. In nucleotides, the CDR3 is TGTGCCAGGTCCGGGACTATGGTAGCAGATACGCAGTATTTT.

The genes are TRBV28 and TRBJ1-2, with 9 bases identical to TRBD1. The CDR3 runs 14 residues. The junction had 7 bases not matched to a gene; V was cut back by 3 bases and J by 8 bases. Germline values: CDR1 MDHEN, CDR2 SYDVKM. The CDR3 coding sequence is TGTGCCAGCAGTTTCCGGGACAGGGATCGCGGCTACACCTTC. It specifies CASSFRDRDRGYTF.

This chain joins TRBV6-1 and TRBJ2-7, with a tentative D call TRBD2 (6 bases). V was shortened by 4 bases and J by 3 bases, with 19 bases between the two germline ends. The CDR3 is 16 amino acids. CDR1 is MNHNS and CDR2 is SASEGT in the germline V gene. CDR3 in DNA: TGTGCCAGCAGTGCCCTTCCCCCTCTAGCGAACTACGAGCAGTACTTC. As protein: CASSALPPLANYEQYF.

This chain connects TRBV7-2 to TRBJ2-3; no reliable D call. V shed 5 bases and J shed 4 bases, with 13 bases lying between them. There are 14 residues in the CDR3. The germline V gene has CDR1 SGHTA and CDR2 FQGNSA. CDR3 sequence reads: CASSPPASPDTQYF. For the CDR3, the DNA is TGTGCCAGCAGCCCCCCCGCGAGTCCAGATACGCAGTATTTT.

The gene calls are TRBV15 and TRBJ1-5; 7 bases are a match to TRBD1. CDR3 size: 18 residues. Germline CDR1 and CDR2: LNHNV and YYDKDF (reference sequence). The junction had 9 bases not matched to a gene; V was cut back by 1 base and J by 0 bases. CDR3: CATSRAGTALYSNQPQHF. CDR3 sequence (DNA): TGTGCCACCAGCAGAGCCGGGACAGCCCTTTATAGCAATCAGCCCCAGCATTTT.

This clone was recorded only once. This rearrangement joins TRBV5-5 to TRBJ2-2, with TRBD2 matching 8 bases. Germline trimming cut 1 base from V and 3 bases from J; bases unmatched to any gene: 2. From germline, CDR1 is SGHKS and CDR2 YYEKEE (reference sequence). The CDR3 runs to 15 residues. The CDR3 region is CASSLQRGHTGELFF. The CDR3 DNA sequence: TGTGCCAGCAGCTTGCAGCGGGGGCACACCGGGGAGCTGTTTTTT.

This rearrangement joins TRBV27 to TRBJ1-1; possible D gene TRBD1, 6 bases. The CDR3 runs 19 residues. V shed 1 base and J shed 0 bases, with 21 bases lying between them. Per germline, CDR1 MNHEY and CDR2 SMNVEV (reference sequence). CDR3 sequence (DNA): TGTGCCAGCAGTTTATTTCCGGGGGCGAAGGGGTCGATGAACACTGAAGCTTTCTTT. Protein sequence: CASSLFPGAKGSMNTEAFF.

CDR3: CASQKGLNTEAFF. CDR3 nucleotides: TGTGCCAGCCAAAAGGGGCTGAACACTGAAGCTTTCTTT. The J gene is TRBJ1-1, the V gene TRBV2; the D gene is possibly TRBD1 (5 bases). V was cut by 8 bases and J by 0 bases, with 10 bases left in between. CDR1 is SNHLY, CDR2 FYNNEI, per germline. CDR3 size: 13 residues.

The chain couples TRBV5-4 to TRBJ1-1; TRBD1 matches at 7 bases. The V gene's germline CDR1 is SGHNT and CDR2 YYREEE (reference sequence). CDR3 length: 15 residues. Losses at the gene ends were 4 bases for V and 1 base for J; bases not matched to a gene: 7. The CDR3 DNA is TGTGCCAGCAGCCATAATAGGGACAGGAACACTGAAGCTTTCTTT. Its protein product is CASSHNRDRNTEAFF.